This T cell receptor (beta chain) was identified in a study of blood T cells in healthy people across ages. On the study more broadly: Capture via template switching afforded approximately one barcoded beta molecule per two T cells.

V was clipped by 1 base and J by 3 bases, with 10 bases between them. CDR1 is LGHDT and CDR2 is YNNKEL in the germline V gene (reference sequence). This CDR3 is built from 15 residues. A second PCR, run for roughly 7 to 12 cycles, used a sample-barcoded 5' primer plus a J-beta primer mix. TCRdb used MiXCR to reprocess the 5' RACE reads, holding one entry per CDR3 protein. The repertoire holds about a million distinct CDR3 sequences, with approximately 38% as singletons. Sequencing used blood. The sequence was obtained from a young man in good health. The gene calls are TRBV3-1 and TRBJ2-1; unclear D gene. CDR3 sequence: CASSQGGYFYNEQFF. The CDR3 DNA reads TGTGCCAGCAGCCAAGGTGGCTACTTCTACAATGAGCAGTTCTTC.